The 19 T cell receptor beta chains listed next were all sequenced from one sample in a study of T cell responses to AZD1222 COVID-19 vaccine. Assay used: immunoSEQ multiplex PCR; TCRdb lists only in-frame clones, some missing. The data hold around 89,000 clones, with 86% observed a single time. The source was peripheral blood, collected on day 0 of AZD1222 vaccination. The receptor source for this set is an adult in good health.

This CDR3 reads CASCGPGLAAVNEQFF. The CDR3 region has the DNA TGCGCCAGCTGTGGGCCGGGACTAGCGGCAGTAAATGAGCAGTTCTTC. The chain uses TRBV10-2 and TRBJ2-1; TRBD2 matches 11 bases. CDR3 length equals 16 residues. The germline CDR1 and CDR2 sequences are WSHSY and SAAADI. V lost 8 bases to trimming and J lost 7 bases; unmatched junction nucleotides: 13.

The gene calls are TRBV30 and TRBJ2-5; TRBD1 matches at 8 bases. The CDR3 is 13 amino acids. The J segment lost 2 bases and the V segment lost 7 bases, leaving 6 bases of the junction unmatched. Germline assignment: CDR1 GTSNPN and CDR2 SVGIG (reference sequence). The CDR3 spells CALDRALQETQYF. In nucleotides, the CDR3 is TGTGCCTTGGACAGGGCTTTACAAGAGACCCAGTACTTC. Filled out from reference TRBV30 and TRBJ2-5, the complete variable domain reads SQTIHQWPATLVQPVGSPLSLECTVEGTSNPNLYWYRQAAGRGLQLLFYSVGIGQISSEVPQNLSASRPQDRQFILSSKKLLLSDSGFYLCALDRALQETQYFGPGTRLLVL.

This chain links TRBV7-2 with TRBJ2-7, with D tentatively TRBD1 (5 bases). Trimming left V 0 bases short and J 5 bases short, with 8 bases between. The CDR3 has 13 residues. From germline, CDR1 is SGHTA and CDR2 FQGNSA. As DNA, the CDR3 is TGTGCCAGCAGCTTAGCGTGGGGCCACGAGCAGTACTTC. Encoded protein: CASSLAWGHEQYF.

Here the CDR3 DNA reads TGTGCCAGCAGCCAGCCCACTAGCGGGAGGGCCTTAGATACGCAGTATTTT. Encoded protein: CASSQPTSGRALDTQYF. The chain combines TRBV14 with TRBJ2-3; TRBD2 matches at 13 bases. Trimming at V came to 3 bases and at J to 5 bases, leaving 8 bases not matched to a gene. Germline V CDR1 and CDR2: SGHDN, FVKESK. CDR3 length equals 17 residues.

The chain couples TRBV6-5 to TRBJ1-5; D unclear. The length of the CDR3 is 11 residues. Trimming pared 8 bases from V and 9 bases from J, leaving 11 bases between. The germline gives CDR1 MNHEY, CDR2 SVGAGI. CDR3 bases: TGTGCCAGCTCCGTCGGCGGGCCCCAGCATTTT. Protein product: CASSVGGPQHF.

The chain is built from TRBV6-4 and TRBJ1-1; D is unclear. Germline CDR1 MRHNA, CDR2 SNTAGT. The ends were cut back, 3 bases at V and 0 bases at J, with 11 bases in the middle. The CDR3 contains 15 residues. The CDR3 DNA reads as TGTGCCAGCAGTGAGAGCCCGGCCATGAACACTGAAGCTTTCTTT. This codes for CASSESPAMNTEAFF.

This chain joins TRBV29-1 and TRBJ2-3; weak D call: TRBD1 (6 bases). Germline lookup yields CDR1 SQVTM and CDR2 ANQGSEA. V was pared by 2 bases and J by 0 bases, with 9 bases between. The CDR3 is made up of 14 amino acids. CDR3 bases: TGCAGCGTTGAAAGGGGGTCTAGCACAGATACGCAGTATTTT. Amino acid sequence: CSVERGSSTDTQYF.

The chain carries TRBV19 and TRBJ1-3; 9 nucleotides line up with TRBD1. Losses at the gene ends were 5 bases for V and 1 base for J; bases not matched to a gene: 3. This CDR3 has 15 amino acids. Germline values: CDR1 LNHDA, CDR2 SQIVND (reference sequence). The CDR3 nucleotides are TGTGCCAGTAGTCCAGGACAGGGGTCTGGAAACACCATATATTTT. Translation gives CASSPGQGSGNTIYF.

The rearrangement links TRBV19 to TRBJ1-1; 7 positions agree with TRBD1. Trimming at V came to 5 bases and at J to 0 bases, leaving 6 bases not matched to a gene. Germline assignment: CDR1 LNHDA and CDR2 SQIVND (reference sequence). This CDR3 spans 15 amino acids. This chain's CDR3 is CASSPTGWMNTEAFF. CDR3 bases: TGTGCCAGTAGTCCGACAGGGTGGATGAACACTGAAGCTTTCTTT.

The chain couples TRBV7-9 to TRBJ1-5, with 10 nucleotides matching TRBD1. V lost 7 bases, J lost 5 bases, and 2 bases stayed unmatched. Per germline, CDR1 SEHNR and CDR2 FQNEAQ (reference sequence). The CDR3 has 13 amino acids. The CDR3 DNA sequence: TGTGCCAGCAACGACAGGGGGCATCAGCCCCAGCATTTT. Translated, it gives CASNDRGHQPQHF.

DNA for the CDR3: TGTGCCAGCTCACCACGAACGGGGCAGAACTATGGCTACACCTTC. It codes for CASSPRTGQNYGYTF. The chain carries TRBV18 and TRBJ1-2; tentative D call: TRBD1 (5 bases). The length of the CDR3 is 15 residues. V gave up 1 base and J gave up 2 bases, with 11 bases separating them. Germline loops: CDR1 KGHSH, CDR2 LQKENI.

The J gene is TRBJ1-1, the V gene TRBV7-3; D is uncertain. Germline lookup yields CDR1 SGHTA and CDR2 FQGTGA. V was trimmed by 5 bases and J by 1 base, leaving 8 bases between them. This CDR3 is 13 amino acids long. This CDR3 reads CASSPYRNTEAFF. The CDR3 coding sequence is TGTGCCAGCAGCCCATACAGGAACACTGAAGCTTTCTTT.

The chain recombines TRBV5-1 with TRBJ2-2; D tentatively fits TRBD1 or TRBD2 (5 bases each). CDR1 is SGHRS, CDR2 YFSETQ, per germline. The CDR3 runs to 13 residues. Trimming removed 3 bases from V and 7 bases from J, with 10 bases in between. The CDR3 region has the DNA TGCGCCAGCAGCTGGGACGTTAACGGGGAGCTGTTTTTT. It codes for CASSWDVNGELFF.

V and J are TRBV30 and TRBJ1-5, with 7 nucleotides matching TRBD1. Germline CDR1 reads GTSNPN; CDR2 reads SVGIG (reference sequence). Trimming took 2 bases from V and 7 from J; bases not matched to a gene: 14. The CDR3 runs 16 residues. The CDR3 DNA follows: TGTGCCTGGAGTACTCTGGCACAGGGGAAAGGGCAGCCCCAGCATTTT. Its protein product is CAWSTLAQGKGQPQHF.

This chain links TRBV7-8 with TRBJ1-1; 7 bases line up with TRBD1. Per germline, CDR1 SGHVS and CDR2 FQNEAQ. V dropped 4 bases and J dropped 5; count of bases not matched to a gene: 10. There are 15 residues in the CDR3. In nucleotides, the CDR3 is TGTGCCAGCAGCTCTTTTGACAGGGACCTAACTGAAGCTTTCTTT. Amino acids: CASSSFDRDLTEAFF.

This rearrangement joins TRBV5-4 to TRBJ2-7; 7 nucleotides agree with TRBD2. CDR1 and CDR2 from the germline V gene are SGHNT and YYREEE (reference sequence). The CDR3 runs 13 residues. J gave up 3 bases and V 2 bases, and 2 bases lay outside the gene matches. CDR3 region: CASSFSGGYEQYF. The CDR3 DNA is TGTGCCAGCAGCTTTTCGGGGGGCTACGAGCAGTACTTC.

This clone was counted only a few times. This chain connects TRBV3-1 (or the pseudogene TRBV3-2) to TRBJ1-1, with 8 bases identical to TRBD1. J was trimmed by 5 bases and V by 3 bases; bases with no gene match: 5. Germline lookup yields CDR1 LGHDT and CDR2 YNNKEL (reference sequence). The length of the CDR3 is 14 residues. CDR3 residues: CASSHLTGETEAFF. As DNA, the CDR3 is TGTGCCAGCAGCCATCTGACAGGGGAAACTGAAGCTTTCTTT.

The chain joins TRBV18 to TRBJ2-5; the D gene is possibly TRBD1 (6 bases). Deletions cut 6 bases from V and 1 base from J, with 9 bases between. CDR3 length equals 13 residues. Germline assignment: CDR1 KGHSH and CDR2 LQKENI. CDR3 in amino acids: CASSRDTQETQYF. In DNA form, the CDR3 reads TGTGCCAGCTCCCGGGACACCCAAGAGACCCAGTACTTC. The entire variable domain, with the rest obtained from reference TRBV18 and TRBJ2-5, is as follows: NAGVMQNPRHLVRRRGQEARLRCSPMKGHSHVYWYRQLPEEGLKFMVYLQKENIIDESGMPKERFSAEFPKEGPSILRIQQVVRGDSAAYFCASSRDTQETQYFGPGTRLLVL.

This clone has only a few counts. The chain combines TRBV3-1 (or the pseudogene TRBV3-2) with TRBJ2-3; 7 positions agree with TRBD2. Trimming took 5 bases from V and 9 from J; bases not matched to a gene: 17. The CDR3 runs 16 residues. Germline V gene lookup returns CDR1 LGHDT and CDR2 YNNKEL (reference sequence). In nucleotides, the CDR3 is TGTGCCAGCAGCATTCGACTAGCACCTACCTTGGGGACGCAGTATTTT. Amino acids: CASSIRLAPTLGTQYF.